Below, one T cell receptor (beta chain) is given with its context. Germline V gene data show CDR1 as SGHAT and CDR2 as FQNNGV. Germline trimming cut 5 bases from V and 2 bases from J; bases unmatched to any gene: 6. This CDR3 has 15 amino acids. These data belong to a study of blood T cell repertoires in COVID-19. Study summary: The origin of the acute and convalescent COVID-19 samples was the United States, Italy and Spain. T cells, B-cell-depleted T cells, or PBMCs provided the cDNA or gDNA that served as material.

How the authors handled the data: The authors estimated nucleated cell counts from reference gene primer amplification. Here immunoSEQ multiplex PCR was the method, and the copy in TCRdb shows in-frame clones only, minus some. V, J and clone size are those of that table, while D and trimming were read from the DNA. The sample lists approximately 85,000 clones; around 92% were seen once. Input material: peripheral blood. V is TRBV11-2 and J is TRBJ1-5; 7 positions match TRBD1. This clonotype was obtained from a woman aged 60 to 75 with active COVID-19. The CDR3 coding sequence is TGTGCCAGCAGCGACGGGACAGCGGGCAATCAGCCCCAGCATTTT. Its translation: CASSDGTAGNQPQHF.